One and the same sample provided the 24 T cell receptor beta chains below, sequenced in a study of blood T cell repertoires in COVID-19. Assay: immunoSEQ multiplex PCR; the TCRdb copy retains only in-frame clones and omits some. The top ten clones hold about 7% of a sample with roughly 140,000 clones, around 83% of them seen once. The sample taken for sequencing was peripheral blood. Every receptor here comes from a woman aged 50 to 60 in a cohort sampled during active or convalescent COVID-19.

The CDR3 protein is CASSSMGDSSYEQYF. DNA for the CDR3: TGTGCCAGCAGTTCTATGGGGGACTCCAGCTACGAGCAGTACTTC. V and J are TRBV28 and TRBJ2-7; TRBD2 is a possible D gene (6 bases). The V end was cut by 4 bases, the J end by 3 bases, with 16 bases between. Looked up from germline, CDR1 is MDHEN and CDR2 is SYDVKM. The CDR3 consists of 15 residues.

The rearrangement joins TRBV11-2 to TRBJ2-6; a weak D match, TRBD1 (5 bases). The V and J ends lost 0 bases and 4 bases respectively, with 7 bases between them. The germline V gene has CDR1 SGHAT and CDR2 FQNNGV. The CDR3 consists of 15 residues. CDR3 DNA: TGTGCCAGCAGCTTAGAGGGGCACGGGGCCAACGTCCTGACTTTC. Protein sequence: CASSLEGHGANVLTF.

The chain employs TRBV19 and TRBJ2-1; 8 nucleotides align to TRBD2. The V gene end was trimmed by 9 bases and the J gene end by 0 bases; junction bases not matched to a gene: 7. CDR3 length: 15 residues. Per the germline V gene, CDR1 is LNHDA and CDR2 is SQIVND (reference sequence). CDR3 in amino acids: CASRPGGSSYNEQFF. Here the CDR3 DNA reads TGTGCCAGCCGACCGGGGGGGAGCTCCTACAATGAGCAGTTCTTC.

The rearrangement uses TRBV19 and TRBJ2-3; tentatively, D is TRBD1 (5 bases). This CDR3 spans 14 amino acids. V lost 7 bases to trimming and J lost 2 bases, with 13 bases between them. Germline CDR1 LNHDA, CDR2 SQIVND (reference sequence). The CDR3 DNA reads as TGTGCCAGTACCACAGGCGTTGACACAGATACGCAGTATTTT. It translates to CASTTGVDTDTQYF.

This clone was seen repeatedly, ten times or more. This chain connects TRBV4-1 to TRBJ2-1; 8 bases match TRBD2. In germline, CDR1 is MGHRA, CDR2 YSYEKL. This CDR3 comprises 15 residues. Losses at the gene ends were 3 bases for V and 8 bases for J; bases not matched to a gene: 9. CDR3 sequence (DNA): TGCGCCAGCAGCCATAATAGCGGGGTAGGATATGAGCAGTTCTTC. Translating gives CASSHNSGVGYEQFF.

The chain combines TRBV24-1 with TRBJ1-2, with D unclear. CDR1 is KGHDR, CDR2 SFDVKD, per germline. This CDR3 comprises 12 residues. V lost 3 bases and J 3 bases, leaving 4 bases between the germline ends. This CDR3 is CATSDPYYGYTF. DNA for the CDR3: TGTGCCACCAGTGATCCCTACTATGGCTACACCTTC.

The CDR3 DNA reads as TGCGCCAGCAGCCTGACAACAGGGAACTCGCGGACTGAAGCTTTCTTT. Its translation is CASSLTTGNSRTEAFF. This sequence joins TRBV4-1 and TRBJ1-1, with D perhaps TRBD1 (6 bases). Germline V gives CDR1 MGHRA, CDR2 YSYEKL. The CDR3 length is 16 residues. Trimming removed 4 bases from V and 5 bases from J, with 20 bases in between.

The J gene is TRBJ2-1, the V gene TRBV2, with TRBD2 as a possible D gene (5 bases). CDR1 and CDR2 from the germline V gene are SNHLY and FYNNEI. The CDR3 sequence is 14 residues long. Trimming removed 11 bases at V and 0 bases at J, with 14 bases between. CDR3 DNA: TGTGCCGCGGGTTCTGCAAGCTCCTACAATGAGCAGTTCTTC. Translated, it gives CAAGSASSYNEQFF. Variable domain in full (rest from reference TRBV2 and TRBJ2-1): EPEVTQTPSHQVTQMGQEVILRCVPISNHLYFYWYRQILGQKVEFLVSFYNNEISEKSEIFDDQFSVERPDGSNFTLKIRSTKLEDSAMYFCAAGSASSYNEQFFGPGTRLTVL.

The V gene is TRBV19, the J gene TRBJ1-5; TRBD1 agrees at 7 bases. This CDR3 contains 17 residues. Losses at the gene ends were 1 base for V and 7 bases for J; bases not matched to a gene: 13. CDR1 and CDR2 from the germline V gene are LNHDA and SQIVND (reference sequence). The CDR3 loop is CASSIGVGGDGVQPQHF. The CDR3 DNA reads TGTGCCAGTAGTATAGGGGTAGGGGGCGATGGGGTACAGCCCCAGCATTTT.

The CDR3 is CASSFGSGQGFGEQFF. Written as DNA, the CDR3 is TGTGCCAGCAGCTTCGGATCGGGACAGGGTTTTGGTGAGCAGTTCTTC. The genes are TRBV7-2 and TRBJ2-1; 9 bases match TRBD1. CDR3 size: 16 residues. With 3 bases clipped from V and 9 bases from J, the junction kept 12 bases outside the gene matches. Germline V gives CDR1 SGHTA, CDR2 FQGNSA. Supplemented by reference TRBV7-2 and TRBJ2-1, the full variable domain reads GAGVSQSPSNKVTEKGKDVELRCDPISGHTALYWYRQSLGQGLEFLIYFQGNSAPDKSGLPSDRFSAERTGGSVSTLTIQRTQQEDSAVYLCASSFGSGQGFGEQFFGPGTRLTVL.

The rearrangement joins TRBV7-9 to TRBJ1-2; a possible D gene is TRBD1 (5 bases). V was shortened by 5 bases and J by 5 bases, with 15 bases between the two germline ends. Germline V gene sequence: CDR1 SEHNR, CDR2 FQNEAQ (reference sequence). The CDR3 sequence is 14 residues long. The CDR3 bases are TGTGCCAGCAGCCGCGGGACGGATTATTATGGCTACACCTTC. Amino acids: CASSRGTDYYGYTF.

The chain recombines TRBV5-6 with TRBJ1-2; 8 bases match TRBD1. Germline V gene data show CDR1 as SGHDT and CDR2 as YYEEEE. The CDR3 is made up of 15 amino acids. V lost 4 bases, J lost 2 bases, and 7 bases stayed unmatched. CDR3 nucleotide sequence: TGTGCCAGCAGCGCGACCAGGGGGCAGAACTATGGCTACACCTTC. Amino acid sequence: CASSATRGQNYGYTF.

In DNA form, the CDR3 reads TGTGCCAGCAGCTGGGGGGACAGGGCCTATCCCCTCCACTTT. Residues: CASSWGDRAYPLHF. V gene TRBV7-2 combines with J gene TRBJ1-6; 9 bases match TRBD1. Germline values: CDR1 SGHTA, CDR2 FQGNSA. CDR3 length: 14 residues. J was trimmed by 13 bases and V by 4 bases; bases with no gene match: 8.

The chain recombines TRBV3-1 (or the pseudogene TRBV3-2) with TRBJ2-5, with unresolved D. Per the germline V gene, CDR1 is LGHDT and CDR2 is YNNKEL (reference sequence). V was trimmed by 4 bases and J by 2 bases, leaving 14 bases between them. The CDR3 runs to 15 residues. DNA for the CDR3: TGTGCCAGCAGCCTCGGAGCGACGGATCAAGAGACCCAGTACTTC. Protein: CASSLGATDQETQYF.

J is TRBJ2-3 and V is TRBV5-6; 7 nucleotides align to TRBD1. V trimming: 5 bases; J trimming: 5 bases; junction bases outside the gene matches: 8. This CDR3 region has 14 residues. In germline, CDR1 is SGHDT, CDR2 YYEEEE. CDR3 nucleotides: TGTGCCAGCAGGTCAAGGGGGCGCGGAGATACGCAGTATTTT. Its translation: CASRSRGRGDTQYF.

The chain links TRBV6-2 or TRBV6-3 to TRBJ2-2; D may be TRBD1 (6 bases). The CDR3 contains 15 residues. The germline V gene has CDR1 MNHEY and CDR2 SVGEGT. Trimming removed 6 bases from V and 4 bases from J, with 15 bases in between. Here the CDR3 reads CASSRIGRGTGELFF. The CDR3 DNA sequence: TGTGCCAGCAGCCGAATCGGCAGGGGCACCGGGGAGCTGTTTTTT.

J is TRBJ1-3 and V is TRBV4-3; D ambiguous. The V gene's germline CDR1 is LGHNA and CDR2 YSLEER. The ends were cut back, 0 bases at V and 8 bases at J, with 8 bases in the middle. The CDR3 loop spans 13 amino acids. This chain's CDR3 is CASSQDAGDTIYF. The CDR3 DNA sequence: TGCGCCAGCAGCCAAGATGCCGGGGACACCATATATTTT.

The chain combines TRBV6-5 with TRBJ1-4; 8 bases are shared with TRBD1. CDR3 length equals 14 residues. V was pared by 3 bases and J by 5 bases, with 2 bases of the junction left unmatched. Germline V CDR1 and CDR2: MNHEY, SVGAGI. CDR3 nucleotides: TGTGCCAGCAGTTATCGACAGGGGAATGAAAAACTGTTTTTT. This translates into CASSYRQGNEKLFF.

The chain has TRBV11-3 and TRBJ2-1, with D possibly being TRBD2 (6 bases). Germline V CDR1 and CDR2: SGHNT, YENEEA. V lost 5 bases, J lost 5 bases, and 19 bases lay in between. This CDR3 contains 16 residues. In DNA, the CDR3 is TGTGCCAGCAGCCCCGGGGTGGGGCGGGGTGACAATGAGCAGTTCTTC. It is translated as CASSPGVGRGDNEQFF.

The chain carries TRBV3-1 (or the pseudogene TRBV3-2) and TRBJ2-1; D not resolved. This CDR3 is 11 amino acids long. CDR1 and CDR2 from the germline V gene are LGHDT and YNNKEL (reference sequence). With 5 bases removed from V and 7 bases from J, the gap between germline ends came to 6 bases. The CDR3 coding sequence is TGTGCCAGCAGCGAGTGGAATGAGCAGTTCTTC. Translated: CASSEWNEQFF.

The CDR3 DNA reads as TGTGCCAGCAGTACAGACAGGGGCGACCCCGGGGATACGCAGTATTTT. Translating it yields CASSTDRGDPGDTQYF. J is TRBJ2-3 and V is TRBV7-8, with TRBD1 identical over 8 bases. The CDR3 sequence is 16 residues long. CDR1 is SGHVS and CDR2 is FQNEAQ in the germline V gene. Losses at the gene ends were 6 bases for V and 6 bases for J; bases not matched to a gene: 14. Using reference TRBV7-8 and TRBJ2-3 for the parts outside the CDR3, the full variable domain is GAGVSQSPRYKVAKRGQDVALRCDPISGHVSLFWYQQALGQGPEFLTYFQNEAQLDKSGLPSDRFFAERPEGSVSTLKIQRTQQEDSAVYLCASSTDRGDPGDTQYFGPGTRLTVL.

This clone has just a few counts. The chain combines TRBV25-1 with TRBJ1-2; D gene unclear. CDR3 size: 16 residues. Per germline, CDR1 MGHDK and CDR2 SYGVNS. Trimming removed 4 bases from V and 8 bases from J, with 23 bases in between. The CDR3 bases are TGTGCCAGCAGTGTTGGGAGGACGGAGCGAGTGGGCGGCTACACCTTC. This encodes CASSVGRTERVGGYTF.

The CDR3 loop is CASSLGVGTGTEAFF. The CDR3 DNA reads as TGTGCCAGCAGCCTGGGCGTCGGCACCGGAACTGAAGCTTTCTTT. J is TRBJ1-1 and V is TRBV3-1 (or the pseudogene TRBV3-2); no clear D gene. V lost 4 bases to trimming and J lost 5 bases, with 17 bases between them. The CDR3 has 15 amino acids. Looked up from germline, CDR1 is LGHDT and CDR2 is YNNKEL (reference sequence).

The CDR3 region is CASSRGQGYSNQPQHF. CDR3 DNA sequence: TGTGCCAGCTCACGGGGTCAGGGTTATAGCAATCAGCCCCAGCATTTT. The rearrangement joins TRBV18 to TRBJ1-5, with D tentatively TRBD1 (5 bases). The V gene's germline CDR1 is KGHSH and CDR2 LQKENI. V lost 4 bases and J lost 0, with 13 bases in between. The CDR3 runs to 16 residues. The full variable domain, with the rest looked up from reference TRBV18 and TRBJ1-5, is NAGVMQNPRHLVRRRGQEARLRCSPMKGHSHVYWYRQLPEEGLKFMVYLQKENIIDESGMPKERFSAEFPKEGPSILRIQQVVRGDSAAYFCASSRGQGYSNQPQHFGDGTRLSIL.